These 27 T cell receptor beta chains were all obtained from the same sample, sequenced in a study of blood T cell repertoires in COVID-19. Profiling relied on immunoSEQ multiplex PCR, and the TCRdb table lists in-frame clones only, not all of them. Here the sample spans nearly 100,000 clones, roughly 80% being singletons. What was sequenced was peripheral blood. Receptors originate from an older woman with acute or convalescent COVID-19.

V usage is TRBV28 and J usage is TRBJ2-7; 7 positions agree with TRBD2. Germline assignment: CDR1 MDHEN and CDR2 SYDVKM. Trimming cost V 2 bases and J 3 bases; bases outside gene matches: 1. The CDR3 is 13 amino acids. The CDR3 region has the DNA TGTGCCAGCAGTTTAGTAGCGGGCTACGAGCAGTACTTC. Protein product: CASSLVAGYEQYF.

The rearrangement links TRBV12-3 or TRBV12-4 to TRBJ1-1; D is ambiguous. CDR3 length: 12 residues. Trimming removed 3 bases at V and 1 base at J, with 3 bases between. The CDR3 bases are TGTGCCAGCAGTTTTCAGAACACTGAAGCTTTCTTT. Amino acids: CASSFQNTEAFF.

The chain recombines TRBV5-4 with TRBJ2-7; 9 nucleotides align to TRBD1. The V segment lost 0 bases and the J segment 0 bases; nucleotides outside the gene matches: 7. Looked up from germline, CDR1 is SGHNT and CDR2 is YYREEE (reference sequence). This CDR3 is 17 amino acids long. The CDR3 DNA sequence: TGTGCCAGCAGCTTGGCGGGACAGGGAAGACCCTCCTACGAGCAGTACTTC. Its translation is CASSLAGQGRPSYEQYF.

The rearrangement joins TRBV1 to TRBJ2-2; TRBD2, as called in the table, went unchecked against the DNA. TRBV1 is a documented pseudogene. There are 18 residues in the CDR3. The CDR3 protein is CTSSQDPSGGRNTGELFF. The DNA of the CDR3 is TGCACCAGCAGCCAAGATCCTAGCGGGGGTCGGAACACCGGGGAGCTGTTTTTT.

This clone was seen just once. This CDR3 reads CSVGGQGISNYGYTF. DNA for the CDR3: TGCAGCGTTGGAGGACAGGGCATTTCTAACTATGGCTACACCTTC. The V gene is TRBV29-1, the J gene TRBJ1-2; 8 nucleotides match TRBD1. V lost 4 bases and J lost 0; bases outside the gene matches: 7. This CDR3 has 15 amino acids. Per the germline V gene, CDR1 is SQVTM and CDR2 is ANQGSEA.

This clone occurred a few times. This chain connects TRBV30 to TRBJ1-6; 9 bases are a match to TRBD1. V shed 6 bases and J 9 bases; nucleotides not matched to a gene: 15. Germline values: CDR1 GTSNPN, CDR2 SVGIG (reference sequence). This CDR3 comprises 16 residues. CDR3 loop: CACPRHGGTGFSPLHF. The CDR3 region has the DNA TGTGCCTGCCCGAGGCACGGTGGGACAGGGTTTTCACCCCTCCACTTT.

The chain employs TRBV7-6 and TRBJ1-3, with 9 bases fitting TRBD1. This CDR3 comprises 16 residues. CDR1 is SGHVS, CDR2 FNYEAQ, per germline. The V segment lost 5 bases and the J segment 2 bases; nucleotides outside the gene matches: 7. The CDR3 nucleotides are TGTGCCAGCAGCCCTCAGAGGGACAGGGCTGGAAACACCATATATTTT. It encodes CASSPQRDRAGNTIYF. Based on the CDR3 plus reference TRBV7-6 and TRBJ1-3, the full variable domain is GAGVSQSPRYKVTKRGQDVALRCDPISGHVSLYWYRQALGQGPEFLTYFNYEAQQDKSGLPNDRFSAERPEGSISTLTIQRTEQRDSAMYRCASSPQRDRAGNTIYFGEGSWLTVV.

This clone has only a few counts. V and J are TRBV7-8 and TRBJ2-5; the D gene is possibly TRBD2 (5 bases). In germline, CDR1 is SGHVS, CDR2 FQNEAQ. V was clipped by 2 bases and J by 5 bases, with 21 bases between them. This CDR3 contains 17 residues. The DNA for the CDR3 is TGTGCCAGCAGCTTAAGGTCGGGAAGAGGGCGGGTGGAGACCCAGTACTTC. Translation: CASSLRSGRGRVETQYF.

This chain connects TRBV7-2 to TRBJ1-1; D perhaps matches TRBD1 (6 bases). V was cut by 5 bases and J by 3 bases, with 19 bases left in between. This CDR3 spans 16 amino acids. Germline assignment: CDR1 SGHTA and CDR2 FQGNSA. This chain's CDR3 is CASSLRGGARDTEAFF. As DNA, the CDR3 is TGTGCCAGCAGCCTCCGGGGGGGGGCGCGGGACACTGAAGCTTTCTTT.

This chain links TRBV2 with TRBJ1-4; TRBD1 aligns across 10 bases. CDR3 length: 15 amino acids. Trimming took 7 bases from V and 5 from J; bases not matched to a gene: 7. The germline V gene encodes CDR1 SNHLY and CDR2 FYNNEI. For the CDR3, the DNA is TGTGCCAGCAATCGGGACAGGGGCAGAAATGAAAAACTGTTTTTT. Amino acid sequence: CASNRDRGRNEKLFF.

The chain links TRBV11-3 to TRBJ2-7; 7 bases map to TRBD1. Trimming removed 2 bases from V and 3 bases from J; junction bases left unmatched: 1. The CDR3 is made up of 13 amino acids. Germline values: CDR1 SGHNT, CDR2 YENEEA. The CDR3 region is CASSLRDSYEQYF. CDR3 in DNA: TGTGCCAGCAGCTTAAGGGACAGCTACGAGCAGTACTTC.

V gene TRBV24-1 combines with J gene TRBJ1-4; perhaps TRBD1 as D (5 bases). With 0 bases removed from V and 1 base from J, the gap between germline ends came to 11 bases. Per the germline V gene, CDR1 is KGHDR and CDR2 is SFDVKD. This CDR3 spans 17 amino acids. The CDR3 region is CATSDLSRVETNEKLFF. In nucleotides, the CDR3 is TGTGCCACCAGTGATTTGAGCAGGGTGGAAACTAATGAAAAACTGTTTTTT.

The chain couples TRBV7-2 to TRBJ2-1, with TRBD1 matching over 8 bases. The CDR3 runs 16 residues. Germline V gene sequence: CDR1 SGHTA, CDR2 FQGNSA. V trimming: 1 base; J trimming: 6 bases; junction bases outside the gene matches: 8. The CDR3 is CASSLGTGFFGNEQFF. The CDR3 DNA reads TGTGCCAGCAGCTTAGGGACAGGGTTTTTCGGCAATGAGCAGTTCTTC.

This clone is a singleton in its sample. CDR3 sequence reads: CASSPQGAASNTIYF. CDR3 DNA sequence: TGTGCCAGCAGCCCCCAGGGGGCAGCGTCAAACACCATATATTTT. This sequence joins TRBV28 and TRBJ1-3; TRBD1 matches 8 bases. With V trimmed by 6 bases and J by 6 bases, 10 bases remained unmatched. The germline CDR1 and CDR2 sequences are MDHEN and SYDVKM. This CDR3 comprises 15 residues.

The table lists this clone with a count of one. The chain is built from TRBV19 and TRBJ1-2, with 9 bases matching TRBD1. CDR1 LNHDA and CDR2 SQIVND come from the germline V gene (reference sequence). The CDR3 covers 14 residues. The CDR3 coding sequence is TGTGCTTGTGCCCTGGGACAGGGAAACTATGGCTACACCTTC. Amino acids: CACALGQGNYGYTF.

This chain connects TRBV15 to TRBJ2-1; 8 positions match TRBD2. The V gene end was trimmed by 0 bases and the J gene end by 6 bases; junction bases not matched to a gene: 7. The germline CDR1 and CDR2 sequences are LNHNV and YYDKDF (reference sequence). This CDR3 has 16 residues. The CDR3 sequence is CATSRDLHRGGNEQFF. For the CDR3, the DNA is TGTGCCACCAGCAGAGATCTCCACCGGGGGGGCAATGAGCAGTTCTTC.

The V gene is TRBV30, the J gene TRBJ1-5, with a tentative D call TRBD1 (5 bases). CDR1 is GTSNPN, CDR2 SVGIG, per germline (reference sequence). CDR3 length: 12 residues. Trimming pared 2 bases from V and 8 bases from J, leaving 10 bases between. CDR3 in amino acids: CAWSTAGEPQHF. CDR3 in DNA: TGTGCCTGGAGTACGGCGGGGGAGCCCCAGCATTTT.

The genes are TRBV30 and TRBJ1-6; D is unresolved. The germline gives CDR1 GTSNPN, CDR2 SVGIG (reference sequence). Trimming took off 2 bases at V and 6 bases at J, with 11 bases between the two ends. The CDR3 is 14 amino acids. The CDR3 region is CAWSSLEGNSPLHF. CDR3 coding DNA: TGTGCCTGGAGTTCCCTAGAGGGTAATTCACCCCTCCACTTT.

The V call is TRBV18, the J call TRBJ1-5; D remains ambiguous. Trimming took off 2 bases at V and 5 bases at J, with 13 bases between the two ends. CDR1 is KGHSH, CDR2 LQKENI, per germline. This CDR3 is 15 amino acids long. CDR3 in DNA: TGTGCCAGCTCACCAGACGGAGGTAGGGATCAGCCCCAGCATTTT. Translating it yields CASSPDGGRDQPQHF.

This sequence joins TRBV2 and TRBJ1-6, with 9 bases that match TRBD1. V dropped 4 bases and J dropped 11; count of bases not matched to a gene: 3. CDR3 length equals 13 residues. Per the germline V gene, CDR1 is SNHLY and CDR2 is FYNNEI. Here the CDR3 reads CASSGDRETPLHF. CDR3 nucleotide sequence: TGTGCCAGCAGTGGGGACAGGGAGACACCCCTCCACTTT.

V is TRBV19 and J is TRBJ2-3; TRBD1 aligns across 7 bases. CDR3 length: 14 residues. Trimming at V came to 5 bases and at J to 3 bases, leaving 5 bases not matched to a gene. CDR1 is LNHDA, CDR2 SQIVND, per germline (reference sequence). The CDR3 DNA follows: TGTGCCAGTAGTCTCGGGACAGTGACAGATACGCAGTATTTT. The encoded protein is CASSLGTVTDTQYF.

The CDR3 protein is CASRGGTASTDTQYF. CDR3 coding DNA: TGTGCCAGCAGAGGTGGGACAGCTAGCACAGATACGCAGTATTTT. V and J are TRBV2 and TRBJ2-3; 7 bases match TRBD1. This CDR3 spans 15 amino acids. Trimming took 6 bases from V and 0 from J; bases not matched to a gene: 6. From germline, CDR1 is SNHLY and CDR2 FYNNEI.

The V and J genes are TRBV6-2 or TRBV6-3 and TRBJ1-2, with 9 nucleotides matching TRBD1. This CDR3 spans 15 amino acids. Losses at the gene ends were 5 bases for V and 5 bases for J; bases not matched to a gene: 9. Germline V gene data show CDR1 as MNHEY and CDR2 as SVGEGT. As DNA, the CDR3 is TGTGCCAGCAGTGATATATCGGGACAGGGATATGGCTACACCTTC. Protein: CASSDISGQGYGYTF.

The genes are TRBV19 and TRBJ1-1, with D possibly TRBD1 on 6 matching bases. Germline V gene lookup returns CDR1 LNHDA and CDR2 SQIVND (reference sequence). V lost 5 bases and J 7 bases, leaving 14 bases between the germline ends. The CDR3 spans 13 residues. This CDR3 reads CASSWGGTREAFF. The CDR3 region has the DNA TGTGCCAGTAGTTGGGGGGGGACACGTGAAGCTTTCTTT.

The chain uses TRBV19 and TRBJ1-5, with TRBD1 identical over 10 bases. Per germline, CDR1 LNHDA and CDR2 SQIVND (reference sequence). This CDR3 has 17 amino acids. With V trimmed by 5 bases and J by 8 bases, 15 bases remained unmatched. Here the CDR3 reads CASSFRQGASIWEPQHF. The CDR3 DNA reads as TGTGCCAGTAGTTTTCGACAGGGGGCCTCCATCTGGGAGCCCCAGCATTTT.

The rearrangement uses TRBV7-2 and TRBJ1-5, with D hard to call. The CDR3 contains 14 residues. Trimming cost V 2 bases and J 7 bases, with 12 bases left between them. Germline CDR1 and CDR2: SGHTA and FQGNSA. Here the CDR3 reads CASSLSLNEQPQHF. CDR3 DNA: TGTGCCAGCAGCTTATCTCTCAATGAGCAGCCCCAGCATTTT. Full variable domain (rest looked up from reference TRBV7-2 and TRBJ1-5): GAGVSQSPSNKVTEKGKDVELRCDPISGHTALYWYRQSLGQGLEFLIYFQGNSAPDKSGLPSDRFSAERTGGSVSTLTIQRTQQEDSAVYLCASSLSLNEQPQHFGDGTRLSIL.

The rearrangement uses TRBV9 and TRBJ1-6; no clear D. V shed 3 bases and J shed 7 bases, with 8 bases lying between them. The CDR3 covers 13 residues. CDR1 and CDR2 (germline): SGDLS, YYNGEE. For the CDR3, the DNA is TGTGCCAGCAGCGGAAACAGCAATTCACCCCTCCACTTT. Protein product: CASSGNSNSPLHF. Full variable domain (missing parts from reference TRBV9 and TRBJ1-6): DSGVTQTPKHLITATGQRVTLRCSPRSGDLSVYWYQQSLDQGLQFLIQYYNGEERAKGNILERFSAQQFPDLHSELNLSSLELGDSALYFCASSGNSNSPLHFGNGTRLTVT.